This T cell receptor (beta chain) stems from a study of T cell clones after liver transplantation. For the study at large: TCRbeta sequencing after a pre-transplant mixed lymphocyte reaction identified graft-donor-reactive clones, later tracked in post-transplant blood.

The protocol was immunoSEQ multiplex PCR, while the TCRdb copy is restricted to in-frame clones and leaves out a portion. The sample holds roughly 80,000 clones, nearly 85% seen once. Sequencing used CD4+ T cells from blood, obtained 45 to 47 months after liver transplant. This clonotype was sampled from a human patient who received a liver transplant. Certain T cells may be donor cells from the graft.

CDR3 residues: CASSLPGNTEAFF. CDR3 coding DNA: TGCGCCAGCAGCTTGCCGGGCAACACTGAAGCTTTCTTT. The chain uses TRBV5-1 and TRBJ1-1; D not certain. The length of the CDR3 is 13 residues. The V and J ends lost 1 base and 2 bases respectively, with 6 bases between them. Germline V lookup: CDR1 SGHRS, CDR2 YFSETQ.